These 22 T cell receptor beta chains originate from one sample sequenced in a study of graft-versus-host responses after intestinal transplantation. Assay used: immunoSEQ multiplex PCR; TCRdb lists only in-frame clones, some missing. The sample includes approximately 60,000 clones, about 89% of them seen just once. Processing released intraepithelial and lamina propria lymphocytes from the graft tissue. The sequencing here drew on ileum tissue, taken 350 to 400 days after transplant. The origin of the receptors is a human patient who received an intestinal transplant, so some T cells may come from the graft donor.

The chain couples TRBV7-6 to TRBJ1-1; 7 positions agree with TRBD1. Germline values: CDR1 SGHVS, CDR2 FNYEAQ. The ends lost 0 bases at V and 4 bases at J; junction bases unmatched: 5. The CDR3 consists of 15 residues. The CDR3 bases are TGTGCCAGCAGCTTAGCCTTGTCAGGGGGCACTGAAGCTTTCTTT. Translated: CASSLALSGGTEAFF. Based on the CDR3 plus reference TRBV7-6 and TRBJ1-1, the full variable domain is GAGVSQSPRYKVTKRGQDVALRCDPISGHVSLYWYRQALGQGPEFLTYFNYEAQQDKSGLPNDRFSAERPEGSISTLTIQRTEQRDSAMYRCASSLALSGGTEAFFGQGTRLTVV.

The CDR3 DNA is TGCGCCAGCAGTGTAGGGAATCAGCCCCAGCATTTT. Translating gives CASSVGNQPQHF. The chain combines TRBV10-1 with TRBJ1-5; D not resolved. V lost 4 bases and J 4 bases, leaving 5 bases between the germline ends. The germline gives CDR1 WNHNN, CDR2 SYGVQD (reference sequence). This CDR3 is built from 12 residues.

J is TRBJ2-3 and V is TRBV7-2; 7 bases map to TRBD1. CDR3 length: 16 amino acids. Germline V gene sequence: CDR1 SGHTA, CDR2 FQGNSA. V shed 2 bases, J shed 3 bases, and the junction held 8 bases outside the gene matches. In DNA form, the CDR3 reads TGTGCCAGCAGCTTATTCGCGACAGGGTATACAGATACGCAGTATTTT. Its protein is CASSLFATGYTDTQYF.

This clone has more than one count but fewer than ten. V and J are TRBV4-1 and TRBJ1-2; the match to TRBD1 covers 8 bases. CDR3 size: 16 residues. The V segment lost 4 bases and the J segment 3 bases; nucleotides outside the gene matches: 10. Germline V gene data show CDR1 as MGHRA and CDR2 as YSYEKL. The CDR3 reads CASSRDQAGGDYGYTF. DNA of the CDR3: TGCGCCAGCAGCCGCGATCAAGCAGGGGGCGACTATGGCTACACCTTC.

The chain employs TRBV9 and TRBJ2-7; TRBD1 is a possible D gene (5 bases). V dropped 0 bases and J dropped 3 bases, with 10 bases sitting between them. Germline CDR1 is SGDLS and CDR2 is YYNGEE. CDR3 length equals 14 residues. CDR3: CASSVDPGHYEQYF. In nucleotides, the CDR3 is TGTGCCAGCAGCGTAGATCCAGGGCACTACGAGCAGTACTTC.

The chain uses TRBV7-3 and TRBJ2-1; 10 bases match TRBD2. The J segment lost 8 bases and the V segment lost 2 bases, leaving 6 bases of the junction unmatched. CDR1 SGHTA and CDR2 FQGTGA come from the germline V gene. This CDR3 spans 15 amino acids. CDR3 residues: CASSLGGLAGDEQFF. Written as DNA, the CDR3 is TGTGCCAGCAGCTTAGGTGGGCTAGCGGGAGATGAGCAGTTCTTC.

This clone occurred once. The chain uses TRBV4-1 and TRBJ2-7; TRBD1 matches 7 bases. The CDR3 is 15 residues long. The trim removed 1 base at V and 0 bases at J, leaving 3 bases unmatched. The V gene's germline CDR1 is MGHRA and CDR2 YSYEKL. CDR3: CASSQADRTSYEQYF. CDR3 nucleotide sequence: TGCGCCAGCAGCCAAGCGGACAGGACCTCCTACGAGCAGTACTTC.

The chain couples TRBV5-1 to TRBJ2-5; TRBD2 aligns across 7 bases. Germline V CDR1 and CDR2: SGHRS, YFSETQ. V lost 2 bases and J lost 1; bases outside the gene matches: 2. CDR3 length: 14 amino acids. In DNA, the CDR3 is TGCGCCAGCAGCTTTGGGACTACCCAAGAGACCCAGTACTTC. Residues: CASSFGTTQETQYF.

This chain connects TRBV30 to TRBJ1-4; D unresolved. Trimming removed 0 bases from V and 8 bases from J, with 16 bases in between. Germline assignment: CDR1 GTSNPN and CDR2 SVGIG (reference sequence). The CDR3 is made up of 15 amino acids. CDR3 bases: TGTGCCTGGAGTGTGGATTGGGGATCCGGGGAAAAACTGTTTTTT. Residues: CAWSVDWGSGEKLFF.

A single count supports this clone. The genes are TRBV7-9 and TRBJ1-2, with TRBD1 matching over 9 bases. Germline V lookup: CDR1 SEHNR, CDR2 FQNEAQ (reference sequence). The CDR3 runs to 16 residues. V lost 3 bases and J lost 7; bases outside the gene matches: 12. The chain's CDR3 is CASSFKGRGQGRGYTF. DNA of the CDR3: TGTGCCAGCAGCTTTAAAGGGCGGGGACAGGGTCGTGGCTACACCTTC.

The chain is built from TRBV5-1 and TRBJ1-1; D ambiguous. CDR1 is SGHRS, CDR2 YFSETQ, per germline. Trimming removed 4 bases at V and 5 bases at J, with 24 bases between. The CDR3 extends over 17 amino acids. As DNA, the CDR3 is TGCGCCAGCAGCCGATACGTTGGAAAAGGGTTGGAGACTGAAGCTTTCTTT. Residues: CASSRYVGKGLETEAFF.

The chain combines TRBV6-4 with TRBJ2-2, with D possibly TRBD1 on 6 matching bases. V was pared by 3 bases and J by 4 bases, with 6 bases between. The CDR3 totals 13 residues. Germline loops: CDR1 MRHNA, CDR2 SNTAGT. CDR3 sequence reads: CASSEGGTGELFF. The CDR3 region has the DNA TGTGCCAGCAGTGAAGGGGGCACCGGGGAGCTGTTTTTT.

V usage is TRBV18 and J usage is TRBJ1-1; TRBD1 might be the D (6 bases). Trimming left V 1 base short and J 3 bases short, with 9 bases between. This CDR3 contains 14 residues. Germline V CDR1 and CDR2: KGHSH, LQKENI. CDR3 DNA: TGTGCCAGCTCACCACTTTCAGGGGACACTGAAGCTTTCTTT. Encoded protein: CASSPLSGDTEAFF.

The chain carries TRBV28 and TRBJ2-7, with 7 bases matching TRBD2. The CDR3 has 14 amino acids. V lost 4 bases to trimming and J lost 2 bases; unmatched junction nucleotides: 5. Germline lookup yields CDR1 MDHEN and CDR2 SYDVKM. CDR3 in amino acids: CASSSGTITYEQYF. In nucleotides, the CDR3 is TGTGCCAGCAGTTCAGGGACTATTACCTACGAGCAGTACTTC.

CDR3 sequence: CASSESSGNTIYF. The CDR3 nucleotides read TGTGCCAGCAGCGAGAGCTCTGGAAACACCATATATTTT. The chain is built from TRBV28 and TRBJ1-3; D gene uncertain. V was pared by 6 bases and J by 0 bases, with 6 bases between. The CDR3 runs to 13 residues. CDR1 is MDHEN, CDR2 SYDVKM, per germline.

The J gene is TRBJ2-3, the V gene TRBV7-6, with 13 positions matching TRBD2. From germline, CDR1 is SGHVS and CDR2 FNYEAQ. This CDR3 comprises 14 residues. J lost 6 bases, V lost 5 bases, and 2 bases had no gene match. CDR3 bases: TGTGCCAGCAGCGGGGGACTAGCGGGGGATACGCAGTATTTT. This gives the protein CASSGGLAGDTQYF.

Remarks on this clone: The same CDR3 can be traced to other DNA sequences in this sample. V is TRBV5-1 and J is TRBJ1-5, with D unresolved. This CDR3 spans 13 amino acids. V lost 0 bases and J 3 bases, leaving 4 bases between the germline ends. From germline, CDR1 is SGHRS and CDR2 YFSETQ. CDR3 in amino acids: CASSLGPNQPQHF. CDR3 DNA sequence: TGCGCCAGCAGCTTGGGTCCCAATCAGCCCCAGCATTTT.

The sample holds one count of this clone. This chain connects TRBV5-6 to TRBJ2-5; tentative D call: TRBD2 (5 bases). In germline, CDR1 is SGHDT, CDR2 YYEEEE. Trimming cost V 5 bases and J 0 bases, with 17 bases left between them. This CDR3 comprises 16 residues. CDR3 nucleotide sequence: TGTGCCAGCAGTCACCGACCGGGATCCTACCAAGAGACCCAGTACTTC. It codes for CASSHRPGSYQETQYF.

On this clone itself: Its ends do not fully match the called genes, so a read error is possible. This CDR3 is CASSQGRGIKGETQYF. The DNA of the CDR3 is TGCGCCAGCAGTCAAGGGAGAGGGATTAAAGGAGAGACCCAGTACTTC. V usage is TRBV4-1 and J usage is TRBJ2-5; perhaps TRBD2 as D (5 bases). Per germline, CDR1 MGHRA and CDR2 YSYEKL. The CDR3 extends over 16 amino acids.

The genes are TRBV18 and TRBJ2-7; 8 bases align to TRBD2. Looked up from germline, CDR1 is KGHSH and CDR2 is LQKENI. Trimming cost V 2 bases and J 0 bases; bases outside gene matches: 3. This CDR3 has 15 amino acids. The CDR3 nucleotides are TGTGCCAGCTCACCATCGAGCGGGGGCTCCTACGAGCAGTACTTC. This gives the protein CASSPSSGGSYEQYF. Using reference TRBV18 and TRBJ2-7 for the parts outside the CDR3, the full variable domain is NAGVMQNPRHLVRRRGQEARLRCSPMKGHSHVYWYRQLPEEGLKFMVYLQKENIIDESGMPKERFSAEFPKEGPSILRIQQVVRGDSAAYFCASSPSSGGSYEQYFGPGTRLTVT.

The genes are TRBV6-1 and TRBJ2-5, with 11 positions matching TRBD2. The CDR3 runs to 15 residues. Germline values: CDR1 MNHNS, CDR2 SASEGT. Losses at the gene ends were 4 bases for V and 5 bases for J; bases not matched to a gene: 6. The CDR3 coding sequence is TGTGCCAGCAGTGGAACTAGCGGGAGTTCGGAGACCCAGTACTTC. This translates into CASSGTSGSSETQYF.

CDR3 sequence reads: CASSLAVTGNTIYF. For the CDR3, the DNA is TGTGCCAGCAGCTTGGCGGTCACCGGAAACACCATATATTTT. The chain recombines TRBV5-4 with TRBJ1-3, with D unclear. Germline V gene lookup returns CDR1 SGHNT and CDR2 YYREEE (reference sequence). V was cut by 0 bases and J by 4 bases, with 8 bases left in between. The CDR3 has 14 amino acids.